The T cell receptor beta chain described here comes from a study of T cells after yellow fever vaccination. Study findings and constraints: Contamination of FACS-sorted repertoires by abundant clonotypes from the bulk population could occur.

In TCRdb, the 5' RACE reads were re-called with MiXCR into one record per CDR3 protein. The sample yields 300,000 or so distinct CDR3 sequences, roughly 8.6% seen once. Germline assignment: CDR1 SGHTA and CDR2 FQGNSA. The CDR3 runs 14 residues. J lost 1 base, V lost 6 bases, and 3 bases had no gene match. Only a few counts were recorded for this clonotype. Antigen: not known. The origin of this receptor is a man aged 18 to 29 who received the YFV17D yellow fever vaccine. J is TRBJ2-3 and V is TRBV7-2; TRBD1 matches at 8 bases. The sample here was PBMCs, taken roughly 47 days after the first yellow fever vaccination. CDR3 bases: TGTGCCAGCAGGGGACAGGTGGGCACAGATACGCAGTATTTT. Translating gives CASRGQVGTDTQYF.